Listed here are 2 T cell receptor beta chains from one sample, sequenced in a study of blood T cell repertoires in COVID-19. Some clones are missing from TCRdb's copy, which holds only in-frame ones; the method was immunoSEQ multiplex PCR. This table has 70,000 to 95,000 clones, roughly 82% appearing once. Material for sequencing was peripheral blood. Receptors originate from a woman aged 45 to 65 with acute or convalescent COVID-19.

This chain connects TRBV6-2 or TRBV6-3 to TRBJ2-4; D unresolved. The CDR3 sequence is 12 residues long. V lost 4 bases to trimming and J lost 4 bases, with 5 bases between them. The germline V gene has CDR1 MNHEY and CDR2 SVGEGT. The CDR3 DNA reads as TGTGCCAGCAGTTTCGGTAAAAACATTCAGTACTTC. This encodes CASSFGKNIQYF.

The chain uses TRBV7-2 and TRBJ1-6, with D possibly TRBD1 on 6 matching bases. Germline V gives CDR1 SGHTA, CDR2 FQGNSA. The CDR3 is made up of 13 amino acids. V was cut by 7 bases and J by 9 bases, with 13 bases left in between. CDR3 in amino acids: CASNDRSGSPLHF. The CDR3 region has the DNA TGTGCCAGCAACGACAGGTCCGGTTCACCCCTCCACTTT. The full variable domain, in which reference TRBV7-2 and TRBJ1-6 provide the parts outside the CDR3, is GAGVSQSPSNKVTEKGKDVELRCDPISGHTALYWYRQSLGQGLEFLIYFQGNSAPDKSGLPSDRFSAERTGGSVSTLTIQRTQQEDSAVYLCASNDRSGSPLHFGNGTRLTVT.